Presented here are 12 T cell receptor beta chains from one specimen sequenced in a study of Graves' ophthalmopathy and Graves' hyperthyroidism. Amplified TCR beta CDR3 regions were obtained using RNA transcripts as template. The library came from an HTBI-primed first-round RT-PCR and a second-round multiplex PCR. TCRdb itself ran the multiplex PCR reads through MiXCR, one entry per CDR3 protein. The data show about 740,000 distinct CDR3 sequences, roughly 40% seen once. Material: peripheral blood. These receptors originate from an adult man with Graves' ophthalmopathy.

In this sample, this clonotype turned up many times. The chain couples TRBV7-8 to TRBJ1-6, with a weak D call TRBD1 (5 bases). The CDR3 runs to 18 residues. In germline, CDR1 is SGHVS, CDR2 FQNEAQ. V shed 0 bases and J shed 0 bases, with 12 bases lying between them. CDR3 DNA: TGTGCCAGCAGCTTAGCGCTTGGGGGAGGCTCCTATAATTCACCCCTCCACTTT. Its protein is CASSLALGGGSYNSPLHF.

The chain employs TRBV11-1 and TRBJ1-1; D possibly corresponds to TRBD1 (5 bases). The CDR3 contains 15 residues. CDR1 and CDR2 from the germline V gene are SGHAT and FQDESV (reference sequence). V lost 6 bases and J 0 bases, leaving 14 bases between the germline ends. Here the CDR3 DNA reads TGTGCCAGCAGTTCAGGGTCACTATTGAACACTGAAGCTTTCTTT. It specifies CASSSGSLLNTEAFF.

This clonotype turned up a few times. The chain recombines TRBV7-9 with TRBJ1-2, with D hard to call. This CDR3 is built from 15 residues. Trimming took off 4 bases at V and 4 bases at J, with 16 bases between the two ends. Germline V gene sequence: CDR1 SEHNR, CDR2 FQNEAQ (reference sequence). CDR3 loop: CASSSWEGGVYGYTF. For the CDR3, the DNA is TGTGCCAGCAGCTCCTGGGAGGGTGGGGTCTATGGCTACACCTTC.

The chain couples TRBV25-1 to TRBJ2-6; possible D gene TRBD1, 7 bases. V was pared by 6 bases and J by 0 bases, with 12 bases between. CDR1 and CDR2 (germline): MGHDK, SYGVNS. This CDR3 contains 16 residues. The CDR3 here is CASRRQGGSGANVLTF. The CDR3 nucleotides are TGTGCCAGCAGACGACAGGGAGGCTCTGGGGCCAACGTCCTGACTTTC.

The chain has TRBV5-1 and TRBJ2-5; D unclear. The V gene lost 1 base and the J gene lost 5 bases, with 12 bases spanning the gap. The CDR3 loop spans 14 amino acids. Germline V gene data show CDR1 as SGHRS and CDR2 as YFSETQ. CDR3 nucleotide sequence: TGCGCCAGCAGCTTGATGGGCCGGGTGGAGACCCAGTACTTC. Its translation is CASSLMGRVETQYF.

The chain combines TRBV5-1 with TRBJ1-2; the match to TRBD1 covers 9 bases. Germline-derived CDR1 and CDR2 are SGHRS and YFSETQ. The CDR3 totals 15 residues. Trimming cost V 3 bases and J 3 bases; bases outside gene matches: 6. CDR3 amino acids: CASSSGDRAYYGYTF. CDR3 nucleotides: TGCGCCAGCAGCTCGGGGGACAGGGCCTACTATGGCTACACCTTC. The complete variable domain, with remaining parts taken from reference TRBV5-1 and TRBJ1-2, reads KAGVTQTPRYLIKTRGQQVTLSCSPISGHRSVSWYQQTPGQGLQFLFEYFSETQRNKGNFPGRFSGRQFSNSRSEMNVSTLELGDSALYLCASSSGDRAYYGYTFGSGTRLTVV.

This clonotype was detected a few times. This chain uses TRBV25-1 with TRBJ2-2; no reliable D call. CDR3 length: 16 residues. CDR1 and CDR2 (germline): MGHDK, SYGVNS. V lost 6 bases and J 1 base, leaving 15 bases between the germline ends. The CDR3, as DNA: TGTGCCAGCAGCGCCCCTAGTTTGGGGAACACCGGGGAGCTGTTTTTT. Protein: CASSAPSLGNTGELFF. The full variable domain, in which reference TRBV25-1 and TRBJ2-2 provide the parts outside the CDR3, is EADIYQTPRYLVIGTGKKITLECSQTMGHDKMYWYQQDPGMELHLIHYSYGVNSTEKGDLSSESTVSRIRTEHFPLTLESARPSHTSQYLCASSAPSLGNTGELFFGEGSRLTVL.

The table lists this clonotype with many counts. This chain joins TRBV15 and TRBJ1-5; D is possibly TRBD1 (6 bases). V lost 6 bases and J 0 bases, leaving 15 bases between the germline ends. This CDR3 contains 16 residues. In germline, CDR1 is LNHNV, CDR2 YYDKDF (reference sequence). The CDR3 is CATRSGQSYSNQPQHF. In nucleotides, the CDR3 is TGTGCCACCAGGTCCGGACAGTCGTATAGCAATCAGCCCCAGCATTTT. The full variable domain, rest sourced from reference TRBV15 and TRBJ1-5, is DAMVIQNPRYQVTQFGKPVTLSCSQTLNHNVMYWYQQKSSQAPKLLFHYYDKDFNNEADTPDNFQSRRPNTSFCFLDIRSPGLGDTAMYLCATRSGQSYSNQPQHFGDGTRLSIL.

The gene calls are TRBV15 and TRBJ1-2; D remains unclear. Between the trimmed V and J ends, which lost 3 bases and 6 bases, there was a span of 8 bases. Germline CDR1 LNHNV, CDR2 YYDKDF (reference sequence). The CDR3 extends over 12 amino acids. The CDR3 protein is CATSRRDDGYTF. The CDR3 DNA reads TGTGCCACCAGCAGGAGGGATGATGGCTACACCTTC.

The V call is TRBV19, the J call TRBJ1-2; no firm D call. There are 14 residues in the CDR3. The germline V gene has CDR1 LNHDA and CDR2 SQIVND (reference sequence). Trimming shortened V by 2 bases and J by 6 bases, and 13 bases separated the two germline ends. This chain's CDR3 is CASSIMGLRDGYTF. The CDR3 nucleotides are TGTGCCAGTAGTATAATGGGTCTGAGGGATGGCTACACCTTC.

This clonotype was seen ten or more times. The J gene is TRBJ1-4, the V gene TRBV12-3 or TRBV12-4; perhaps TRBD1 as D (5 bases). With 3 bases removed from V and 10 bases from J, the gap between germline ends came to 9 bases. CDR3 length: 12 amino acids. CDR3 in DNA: TGTGCCAGCAGTTTGGCGCAGGGAAAACTGTTTTTT. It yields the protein CASSLAQGKLFF.

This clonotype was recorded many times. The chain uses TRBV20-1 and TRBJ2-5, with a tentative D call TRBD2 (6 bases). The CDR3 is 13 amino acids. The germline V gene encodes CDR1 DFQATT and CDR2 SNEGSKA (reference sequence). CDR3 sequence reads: CTRGGPYQETQYF. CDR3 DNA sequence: TGCACCCGGGGAGGACCGTACCAAGAGACCCAGTACTTC.